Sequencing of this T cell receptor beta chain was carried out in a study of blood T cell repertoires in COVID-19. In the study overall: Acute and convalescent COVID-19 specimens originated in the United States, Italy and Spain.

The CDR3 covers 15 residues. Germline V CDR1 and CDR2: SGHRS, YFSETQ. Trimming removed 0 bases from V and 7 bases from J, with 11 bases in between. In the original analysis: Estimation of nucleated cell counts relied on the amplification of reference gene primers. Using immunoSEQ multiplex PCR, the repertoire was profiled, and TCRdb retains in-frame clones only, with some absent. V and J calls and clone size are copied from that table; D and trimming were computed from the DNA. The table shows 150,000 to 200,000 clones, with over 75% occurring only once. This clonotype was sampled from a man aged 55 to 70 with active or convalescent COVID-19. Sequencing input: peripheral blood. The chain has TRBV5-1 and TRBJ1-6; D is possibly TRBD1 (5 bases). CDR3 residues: CASSLGQGGNSPLHF. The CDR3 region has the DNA TGCGCCAGCAGCTTGGGTCAGGGAGGCAATTCACCCCTCCACTTT.